Sequencing of this T cell receptor beta chain was carried out in a study of blood T cell repertoires in COVID-19. Sequencing used immunoSEQ multiplex PCR; TCRdb keeps in-frame clones, though not all of them. The data hold 350,000 to 400,000 clones, with 91% observed a single time. Germline CDR1 reads SGHNT; CDR2 reads YYREEE (reference sequence). The CDR3 extends over 15 amino acids. The V end lost 1 base, the J end lost 2 bases, and 13 bases lay between the germline ends. V gene TRBV5-4 combines with J gene TRBJ2-7, with D tentatively TRBD2 (6 bases). This receptor was obtained from a woman aged 40 to 55 who had been exposed to COVID-19. The specimen was PBMCs or T cells enriched from blood (not recorded which). In nucleotides, the CDR3 is TGTGCCAGCAGCTTGATCACACTAGCCACCTACGAGCAGTACTTC. It encodes CASSLITLATYEQYF.